This T cell receptor beta chain was observed in a study of identical twins. The CDR3 is 15 residues long. Germline V gene sequence: CDR1 SNHLY, CDR2 FYNNEI. Between the trimmed V and J ends, which lost 3 bases and 0 bases, there was a span of 8 bases. MiXCR, run by TCRdb on the 5' RACE reads, gives a single entry per CDR3 protein. This table holds hundreds of thousands of distinct CDR3 sequences, 24% found once. These sequences were also reported in another study, on T cells expressing NK-cell markers. That paper adds: Dominant NKG2C+ clonotypes made up 1.0-7.0% of CD8+ T cells in roughly 6 donors.

This rearrangement joins TRBV2 to TRBJ1-4; D gene uncertain. Material for sequencing was CD4+ T cells sorted from blood. The sequence was collected from a young woman in good health. The DNA for the CDR3 is TGTGCCAGCAGTGACCGGTGGGCAACTAATGAAAAACTGTTTTTT. Amino acids: CASSDRWATNEKLFF.